This T cell receptor (beta chain) derives from a study of persistence of HIV-infected CD4 T cells. The stimulus was lysate of CMV-infected fibroblasts, around 10 ug/mL. Sorted nonresponding memory CD4+ T cells were CD40L-negative, CD69-negative, CD45RO-high. As to this clone: Antigen unknown.

This was the immunoSEQ version 4 assay in survey mode. The method was immunoSEQ multiplex PCR; TCRdb's version includes in-frame clones alone and lacks a portion of them. The sample has 30,000 or so clones, roughly 82% seen once. The V and J ends lost 1 base and 1 base respectively, with 12 bases between them. The CDR3 spans 15 residues. CDR1 and CDR2 from the germline V gene are SGHRS and YFSETQ. The J gene is TRBJ2-7, the V gene TRBV5-1, with a tentative D call TRBD1 (6 bases). The starting material was CD4+ T cells sorted from PBMCs after approximately 18-hour stimulation, obtained from a patient who received antiretroviral therapy. The origin of this receptor is an adult man with HIV who was CMV-seropositive. CDR3 DNA sequence: TGCGCCAGCAGCTTGCTGCAAGGGGGTTCCTACGAGCAGTACTTC. Translated, it gives CASSLLQGGSYEQYF.